Below, 26 T cell receptor beta chains from the same sample are listed, as sequenced in a study of blood T cells in healthy people across ages. Using a J-beta primer mix together with a sample-barcoded 5' primer, a second PCR was run for roughly 6 to 11 cycles. TCRdb processed the 5' RACE reads anew with MiXCR; each CDR3 protein has one entry. The sample lists approximately 1,000,000 distinct CDR3 sequences, around 45% occurring once. The sequenced sample was blood. Receptors originate from a woman aged 55-70 years in good health.

The chain carries TRBV20-1 and TRBJ1-5; no clear D gene. Germline CDR1 is DFQATT and CDR2 is SNEGSKA (reference sequence). The CDR3 extends over 14 amino acids. V was trimmed by 6 bases and J by 5 bases, leaving 17 bases between them. Written as DNA, the CDR3 is TGCAGTGCCCCCCCCGGTGACGGGTATCAGCCCCAGCATTTT. Protein: CSAPPGDGYQPQHF.

Only a few counts were recorded for this clonotype. The gene calls are TRBV12-3 or TRBV12-4 and TRBJ2-7, with 8 bases fitting TRBD2. The length of the CDR3 is 14 residues. V lost 6 bases, J lost 2 bases, and 6 bases stayed unmatched. The DNA of the CDR3 is TGTGCCAGCAGCCCCCCGGGACTAGCCTACGAGCAGTACTTC. Translated: CASSPPGLAYEQYF.

This clonotype was observed a few times. The chain employs TRBV7-3 and TRBJ2-3, with TRBD1 matching 10 bases. There are 15 residues in the CDR3. The J segment lost 3 bases and the V segment lost 4 bases, leaving 4 bases of the junction unmatched. Germline-derived CDR1 and CDR2 are SGHTA and FQGTGA. CDR3 in DNA: TGTGCCAGCAGCTGGGGACAGGGGATTACAGATACGCAGTATTTT. It yields the protein CASSWGQGITDTQYF.

This clonotype was seen a few times. The DNA of the CDR3 is TGTGCCAGCAGCTTAGCGGGTGAAGGACCCGGGGAGCTGTTTTTT. Amino acids: CASSLAGEGPGELFF. This chain joins TRBV7-9 and TRBJ2-2, with D unresolved. Germline CDR1 reads SEHNR; CDR2 reads FQNEAQ (reference sequence). V lost 0 bases and J 6 bases, leaving 11 bases between the germline ends. The CDR3 covers 15 residues.

About this clonotype: This clone may be a read error of a much larger clone one base away. The V and J genes are TRBV7-2 and TRBJ1-2; no clear D. Germline CDR1 reads SGHTA; CDR2 reads FQGNSA. This CDR3 is built from 12 residues. The CDR3 DNA reads as TGTGCCAGCAACTTAGCCAACTATGGCTACACCTTC. It yields the protein CASNLANYGYTF.

This chain joins TRBV27 and TRBJ2-7, with D perhaps TRBD1 (6 bases). The CDR3 runs 15 residues. Germline V gives CDR1 MNHEY, CDR2 SMNVEV (reference sequence). V lost 3 bases to trimming and J lost 1 base, with 13 bases between them. Here the CDR3 DNA reads TGTGCCAGCAGTTTCCTCGGACAGCCTTCCTACGAGCAGTACTTC. Translating gives CASSFLGQPSYEQYF.

This clonotype appeared a few times. The chain combines TRBV24-1 with TRBJ2-5; 8 bases agree with TRBD1. The ends lost 1 base at V and 2 bases at J; junction bases unmatched: 2. Germline V gives CDR1 KGHDR, CDR2 SFDVKD. The length of the CDR3 is 15 residues. Here the CDR3 reads CATSDLGQGQETQYF. CDR3 in DNA: TGTGCCACCAGTGATTTAGGACAGGGTCAAGAGACCCAGTACTTC.

V and J are TRBV7-2 and TRBJ2-7; D is possibly TRBD1 or TRBD2 (5 bases each). Germline V gives CDR1 SGHTA, CDR2 FQGNSA. Deletions cut 1 base from V and 3 bases from J, with 13 bases between. This CDR3 has 15 residues. The CDR3 is CASSLVSGQLYEQYF. Here the CDR3 DNA reads TGTGCCAGCAGCTTAGTATCGGGGCAACTCTACGAGCAGTACTTC.

The V and J genes are TRBV12-3 or TRBV12-4 and TRBJ2-5; 8 nucleotides align to TRBD1. This CDR3 comprises 16 residues. Trimming took 6 bases from V and 1 from J; bases not matched to a gene: 10. This CDR3 is CASSTGQGGTQETQYF. CDR3 sequence (DNA): TGTGCCAGCAGCACCGGACAGGGTGGGACCCAAGAGACCCAGTACTTC.

This clonotype has only a few counts. This chain uses TRBV10-3 with TRBJ2-5; 7 nucleotides align to TRBD1. The CDR3 extends over 13 amino acids. Germline lookup yields CDR1 ENHRY and CDR2 SYGVKD. The V gene end was trimmed by 5 bases and the J gene end by 5 bases; junction bases not matched to a gene: 5. DNA of the CDR3: TGTGCCATCAGTTCCGGGACAGATGAGACCCAGTACTTC. Encoded protein: CAISSGTDETQYF.

A few counts support this clonotype. The chain uses TRBV27 and TRBJ2-1; D uncertain. V lost 5 bases and J 7 bases, leaving 9 bases between the germline ends. The CDR3 has 12 amino acids. The germline gives CDR1 MNHEY, CDR2 SMNVEV (reference sequence). CDR3 coding DNA: TGTGCCAGCAGTCGCGTGGGAAATGAGCAGTTCTTC. It specifies CASSRVGNEQFF.

The chain couples TRBV28 to TRBJ1-5; 9 bases agree with TRBD1. The CDR3 consists of 17 residues. Per germline, CDR1 MDHEN and CDR2 SYDVKM. The junction had 6 bases not matched to a gene; V was cut back by 1 base and J by 2 bases. CDR3: CASSLFTGQGGNQPQHF. CDR3 sequence (DNA): TGTGCCAGCAGTTTATTTACGGGACAGGGAGGCAATCAGCCCCAGCATTTT.

V gene TRBV6-6 combines with J gene TRBJ2-1; D might be TRBD2 (5 bases). The V end was cut by 5 bases, the J end by 8 bases, with 22 bases between. The CDR3 contains 16 residues. Germline-derived CDR1 and CDR2 are MNHNY and SVGAGI (reference sequence). The CDR3 nucleotides are TGTGCCAGCAGTGGAACCGAGGGAATAAGGGTCGATGAGCAGTTCTTC. Its protein product is CASSGTEGIRVDEQFF.

Turning to this clonotype: A clone one base away is much larger, so this may be a read error. This rearrangement joins TRBV12-3 or TRBV12-4 to TRBJ2-7; no clear D gene. The ends were cut back, 4 bases at V and 10 bases at J, with 14 bases in the middle. The CDR3 sequence is 12 residues long. As DNA, the CDR3 is TGTGCCAGCAGTTGTTCTGGGAAGAATCAGTACTTC. It specifies CASSCSGKNQYF.

This clonotype was recorded a few times. The V call is TRBV6-6, the J call TRBJ2-7; TRBD1 matches at 7 bases. CDR1 is MNHNY, CDR2 SVGAGI, per germline (reference sequence). Trimming took 7 bases from V and 7 from J; bases not matched to a gene: 10. The CDR3 runs to 13 residues. The CDR3 nucleotides read TGTGCCAGCAACCTAGACAGGGTTCGTGAGCAGTACTTC. Encoded protein: CASNLDRVREQYF.

The chain is built from TRBV28 and TRBJ2-5; 9 nucleotides match TRBD1. Gene TRBJ2-7 matches the end of the DNA better, so the J call may be wrong. The germline gives CDR1 MDHEN, CDR2 SYDVKM. CDR3 size: 15 residues. The CDR3 reads CASSLPGTGYGEQYF. The CDR3 DNA follows: TGTGCCAGCAGTTTACCCGGGACAGGGTATGGCGAGCAGTACTTC.

This clonotype has a handful of counts. The chain uses TRBV25-1 and TRBJ2-1; 9 bases map to TRBD1. CDR1 MGHDK and CDR2 SYGVNS come from the germline V gene. The CDR3 has 17 amino acids. Losses at the gene ends were 2 bases for V and 1 base for J; bases not matched to a gene: 6. For the CDR3, the DNA is TGTGCCAGCAGTGAACCCACAGGGGGCAGTTCCTACAATGAGCAGTTCTTC. Its translation is CASSEPTGGSSYNEQFF.

The rearrangement joins TRBV11-2 to TRBJ1-2; 7 bases are shared with TRBD1. Germline V gives CDR1 SGHAT, CDR2 FQNNGV. Losses at the gene ends were 5 bases for V and 0 bases for J; bases not matched to a gene: 12. The CDR3 is 17 amino acids. The CDR3 DNA follows: TGTGCCAGCAGCCAAATGAGGGGGCGCGGAGCTAACTATGGCTACACCTTC. This gives the protein CASSQMRGRGANYGYTF.

The V and J genes are TRBV10-3 and TRBJ2-1, with D possibly being TRBD2 (5 bases). Trimming pared 4 bases from V and 4 bases from J, leaving 14 bases between. The germline gives CDR1 ENHRY, CDR2 SYGVKD. This CDR3 has 15 residues. CDR3 bases: TGTGCCATCAGTGGTAGCGTGGGTACTTACAATGAGCAGTTCTTC. As protein: CAISGSVGTYNEQFF.

This clonotype was observed many times. The rearrangement joins TRBV25-1 to TRBJ2-5; TRBD1 agrees at 8 bases. Germline V lookup: CDR1 MGHDK, CDR2 SYGVNS. V shed 4 bases and J 1 base; nucleotides not matched to a gene: 5. This CDR3 is 15 amino acids long. In DNA, the CDR3 is TGTGCCAGCAGTGGGTGGACAGGGCCCCAAGAGACCCAGTACTTC. It translates to CASSGWTGPQETQYF.

The chain carries TRBV14 and TRBJ2-1, with 10 bases fitting TRBD2. Germline V gene sequence: CDR1 SGHDN, CDR2 FVKESK. V shed 5 bases, J shed 5 bases, and the junction held 12 bases outside the gene matches. The CDR3 runs 17 residues. The CDR3 protein is CASSGPSGSAYDNEQFF. CDR3 DNA sequence: TGTGCCAGCAGCGGACCTAGCGGGAGTGCTTACGACAATGAGCAGTTCTTC.

The CDR3 sequence: CASSLGAVSNEQFF. The CDR3 nucleotides are TGTGCCAGCAGCTTAGGGGCAGTCTCTAATGAGCAGTTCTTC. V and J are TRBV7-6 and TRBJ2-1; D unresolved. The CDR3 is 14 amino acids. Germline V gene data show CDR1 as SGHVS and CDR2 as FNYEAQ. Trimming took off 1 base at V and 7 bases at J, with 11 bases between the two ends.

Only a few counts were recorded for this clonotype. The J gene is TRBJ2-7, the V gene TRBV2, with a weak D call TRBD2 (6 bases). CDR1 and CDR2 from the germline V gene are SNHLY and FYNNEI. This CDR3 has 16 amino acids. The V end was cut by 2 bases, the J end by 0 bases, with 14 bases between. Written as DNA, the CDR3 is TGTGCCAGCAGTGAATACGGACTAAAAGGCTCCTACGAGCAGTACTTC. Amino acids: CASSEYGLKGSYEQYF.

This clonotype has a handful of counts. This chain uses TRBV5-1 with TRBJ2-7; the match to TRBD2 covers 10 bases. Trimming cost V 4 bases and J 2 bases; bases outside gene matches: 12. This CDR3 has 17 residues. The germline V gene has CDR1 SGHRS and CDR2 YFSETQ. In DNA, the CDR3 is TGCGCCAGCAGCCTTGGGGCTAGCGGGAGTAGGACCTACGAGCAGTACTTC. Protein product: CASSLGASGSRTYEQYF. The full variable domain, its missing parts supplied by reference TRBV5-1 and TRBJ2-7, is KAGVTQTPRYLIKTRGQQVTLSCSPISGHRSVSWYQQTPGQGLQFLFEYFSETQRNKGNFPGRFSGRQFSNSRSEMNVSTLELGDSALYLCASSLGASGSRTYEQYFGPGTRLTVT.

This clonotype turned up a few times. This rearrangement joins TRBV29-1 to TRBJ2-3, with D possibly matching TRBD1 (5 bases). The CDR3 has 13 amino acids. Germline V gene lookup returns CDR1 SQVTM and CDR2 ANQGSEA. V lost 6 bases, J lost 0 bases, and 10 bases lay in between. Written as DNA, the CDR3 is TGCAGCGTCGCCGACAGTAGCACAGATACGCAGTATTTT. As protein: CSVADSSTDTQYF.

This clonotype appeared a few times. The chain has TRBV29-1 and TRBJ1-1; D gene ambiguous. CDR3 length equals 13 residues. Germline V gives CDR1 SQVTM, CDR2 ANQGSEA. V gave up 2 bases and J gave up 5 bases, with 12 bases separating them. The chain's CDR3 is CSVERKQRTEAFF. In DNA, the CDR3 is TGCAGCGTTGAAAGGAAACAGCGTACTGAAGCTTTCTTT. Full variable domain (remainder filled in from reference TRBV29-1 and TRBJ1-1): SAVISQKPSRDICQRGTSLTIQCQVDSQVTMMFWYRQQPGQSLTLIATANQGSEATYESGFVIDKFPISRPNLTFSTLTVSNMSPEDSSIYLCSVERKQRTEAFFGQGTRLTVV.